These T cell receptor beta chains were read from a single sample in a study of T-cell reconstitution after alpha-beta-depleted transplantation in children. TCRdb recomputed calls from the PCR reads with MiXCR, one row per CDR3 protein. Found here are about 980,000 distinct CDR3 sequences, about 30% of them singletons; the top ten hold around 30%. Sequencing used PBMCs, mostly from graft donor cells, obtained 360 days after TCRalphabeta/CD19-depleted stem cell transplant. The receptor set was obtained from a boy younger than two who had a stem cell transplant for SCID, so the T cells may come from the graft donor. Both conserved end residues are part of each CDR3.

CDR3aa: CSARQGRHTEAFF
v_gene: TRBV20-1
j_gene: TRBJ1-1

CDR3aa: CAISESDRPTSYGYTF
v_gene: TRBV10-3
j_gene: TRBJ1-2

CDR3aa: CASSWARTTGELFF
v_gene: TRBV14
j_gene: TRBJ2-2

CDR3aa: CASSETGTSQRIAYNEQFF
v_gene: TRBV25-1
j_gene: TRBJ2-1

CDR3aa: CASARGAGYGYTF
v_gene: TRBV13
j_gene: TRBJ1-2

CDR3aa: CAISESRRGQAGGTDTQYF
v_gene: TRBV10-3
j_gene: TRBJ2-3

CDR3aa: CATSDHEGGGYIQYF
v_gene: TRBV24-1
j_gene: TRBJ2-4

CDR3aa: CASSPWGGEQYF
v_gene: TRBV18
j_gene: TRBJ2-7

CDR3aa: CASSRLAGGTPEQFF
v_gene: TRBV5-1
j_gene: TRBJ2-1

CDR3aa: CASSTRISIRLAGATDTQYF
v_gene: TRBV12-3/TRBV12-4
j_gene: TRBJ2-3

CDR3aa: CASISMIGRPEQYF
v_gene: TRBV28
j_gene: TRBJ2-7

CDR3aa: CASSQPGQGRDEQYF
v_gene: TRBV7-8
j_gene: TRBJ2-7

CDR3aa: CSVQQGFNEQFF
v_gene: TRBV29-1
j_gene: TRBJ2-1

CDR3aa: CASSPGTGTGELFF
v_gene: TRBV19
j_gene: TRBJ2-2

CDR3aa: CSASVLAGLWYEQYF
v_gene: TRBV20-1
j_gene: TRBJ2-7

CDR3aa: CASFSGTSGYNEQFF
v_gene: TRBV5-1
j_gene: TRBJ2-1

CDR3aa: CASSPLEQETQYF
v_gene: TRBV5-5
j_gene: TRBJ2-5

CDR3aa: CASRQAGSTDTQYF
v_gene: TRBV18
j_gene: TRBJ2-3

CDR3aa: CASSPDRGHFNEQFF
v_gene: TRBV6-4
j_gene: TRBJ2-1

CDR3aa: CASSLKRGGGETQYF
v_gene: TRBV12-3/TRBV12-4
j_gene: TRBJ2-5

CDR3aa: CASSQDGGWSYEQYF
v_gene: TRBV3-1
j_gene: TRBJ2-7

CDR3aa: CSARPFGAKNIQYF
v_gene: TRBV20-1
j_gene: TRBJ2-4

CDR3aa: CASSYEVTYNEQFF
v_gene: TRBV6-5
j_gene: TRBJ2-1

CDR3aa: CASSTGGIGSNQPQHF
v_gene: TRBV28
j_gene: TRBJ1-5

CDR3aa: CASSQEGRPEDTQYF
v_gene: TRBV4-2
j_gene: TRBJ2-3

CDR3aa: CSAIQGASTDTQYF
v_gene: TRBV20-1
j_gene: TRBJ2-3

CDR3aa: CATSRDLFLVDRYEQYF
v_gene: TRBV15
j_gene: TRBJ2-7

CDR3aa: CASSSRTRWDQPQHF
v_gene: TRBV12-3/TRBV12-4
j_gene: TRBJ1-5

CDR3aa: CASSQVDASVGTDTQYF
v_gene: TRBV4-3
j_gene: TRBJ2-3

CDR3aa: CASSLVGRQGRDTQYF
v_gene: TRBV7-8
j_gene: TRBJ2-3

CDR3aa: CASSQGATGGYTF
v_gene: TRBV4-1
j_gene: TRBJ1-2

CDR3aa: CAIRAALAGGPTNTGELFF
v_gene: TRBV10-3
j_gene: TRBJ2-2

CDR3aa: CASSIKQGHTEAFF
v_gene: TRBV7-8
j_gene: TRBJ1-1

CDR3aa: CASSLLRGRTGELFF
v_gene: TRBV12-3/TRBV12-4
j_gene: TRBJ2-2

CDR3aa: CASSSPQGQRGETQYF
v_gene: TRBV28
j_gene: TRBJ2-5

CDR3aa: CATSSLTTSGEAHEQFF
v_gene: TRBV15
j_gene: TRBJ2-1

CDR3aa: CASTLGTANTEAFF
v_gene: TRBV5-1
j_gene: TRBJ1-1

CDR3aa: CSAGTLFF
v_gene: TRBV20-1
j_gene: TRBJ1-4

CDR3aa: CASRRTSGGLETQYF
v_gene: TRBV5-1
j_gene: TRBJ2-5

CDR3aa: CAISESTGSYNEQFF
v_gene: TRBV10-3
j_gene: TRBJ2-1

CDR3aa: CATSRAKSIQETQYF
v_gene: TRBV15
j_gene: TRBJ2-5

CDR3aa: CSVERRQGIHNEQFF
v_gene: TRBV29-1
j_gene: TRBJ2-1

CDR3aa: CASSLPLVGGPNSGANVLTF
v_gene: TRBV12-3/TRBV12-4
j_gene: TRBJ2-6

CDR3aa: CASSGPHLNEQFF
v_gene: TRBV5-1
j_gene: TRBJ2-1

CDR3aa: CASSAVGGYEQYF
v_gene: TRBV19
j_gene: TRBJ2-7

CDR3aa: CASSRQRARGEQFF
v_gene: TRBV12-3/TRBV12-4
j_gene: TRBJ2-1

CDR3aa: CASSQARALNTEAFF
v_gene: TRBV4-1
j_gene: TRBJ1-1

CDR3aa: CASSSRTAPSYNEQFF
v_gene: TRBV28
j_gene: TRBJ2-1

CDR3aa: CASGSGQGAYNEQFF
v_gene: TRBV12-5
j_gene: TRBJ2-1

CDR3aa: CASSEYNAGDDRAYEQYF
v_gene: TRBV25-1
j_gene: TRBJ2-7

CDR3aa: CASINRGRGQETQYF
v_gene: TRBV5-5
j_gene: TRBJ2-5

CDR3aa: CASSYFRDRGSDTQYF
v_gene: TRBV9
j_gene: TRBJ2-3

CDR3aa: CASSSRTGGTDTQYF
v_gene: TRBV7-2
j_gene: TRBJ2-3

CDR3aa: CASSLSGTSPLHF
v_gene: TRBV5-6
j_gene: TRBJ1-6

CDR3aa: CATSRQGGTGGDTQYF
v_gene: TRBV15
j_gene: TRBJ2-3

CDR3aa: CASSSASTQYF
v_gene: TRBV19
j_gene: TRBJ2-3

CDR3aa: CSASSSDPYNEQFF
v_gene: TRBV20-1
j_gene: TRBJ2-1

CDR3aa: CASSWEGRYEQYF
v_gene: TRBV5-1
j_gene: TRBJ2-7

CDR3aa: CASSQDPGDSYNEQFF
v_gene: TRBV4-1
j_gene: TRBJ2-1